These 26 T cell receptor beta chains share one sample of origin, sequenced in a study of control samples from healthy donors and cancer patients. Data came from immunoSEQ multiplex PCR; TCRdb stores just in-frame clones and leaves some out. The table records roughly 80,000 clones, nearly 90% of them present only once. Sequenced material: blood. These TCRs come from a woman between 50 and 59 years old in good health.

V gene TRBV5-5 combines with J gene TRBJ2-2; the D gene is possibly TRBD2 (6 bases). V lost 5 bases, J lost 3 bases, and 29 bases lay in between. The germline gives CDR1 SGHKS, CDR2 YYEKEE (reference sequence). The CDR3 runs 20 residues. CDR3 protein: CASSSEREAFLVPYTGELFF. The CDR3 DNA reads TGTGCCAGCAGTTCTGAAAGGGAGGCATTCCTCGTACCATACACCGGGGAGCTGTTTTTT.

This chain links TRBV7-9 with TRBJ2-1, with D tentatively TRBD1 (5 bases). There are 13 residues in the CDR3. CDR1 SEHNR and CDR2 FQNEAQ come from the germline V gene (reference sequence). V lost 1 base and J 6 bases, leaving 7 bases between the germline ends. The CDR3 DNA reads as TGTGCCAGCAGCTTAGGGCAGGGCAATGAGCAGTTCTTC. It yields the protein CASSLGQGNEQFF.

This chain links TRBV6-7 with TRBJ2-1; 9 bases are shared with TRBD2. TRBV6-7 is recorded as an ORF, its role being uncertain. J was trimmed by 6 bases and V by 2 bases; bases with no gene match: 8. This CDR3 contains 16 residues. This CDR3 reads CASSYTSCGGANEQFF. DNA of the CDR3: TGTGCCAGCAGTTACACGTCTTGCGGGGGGGCCAATGAGCAGTTCTTC.

CDR3 loop: CASKTGGGTEAFF. For the CDR3, the DNA is TGTGCCAGCAAAACAGGGGGCGGGACTGAAGCTTTCTTT. The chain recombines TRBV6-6 with TRBJ1-1, with 9 bases that match TRBD1. CDR1 MNHNY and CDR2 SVGAGI come from the germline V gene (reference sequence). This CDR3 is 13 amino acids long. Unmatched junction bases numbered 5, after V lost 7 bases and J lost 5 bases.

This chain uses TRBV5-1 with TRBJ2-3; D call uncertain. This CDR3 has 13 amino acids. Germline CDR1 and CDR2: SGHRS and YFSETQ. The V and J ends lost 4 bases and 3 bases respectively, with 9 bases between them. The CDR3 here is CASSLQNTDTQYF. The CDR3 DNA follows: TGCGCCAGCAGCCTCCAAAATACAGATACGCAGTATTTT.

The chain links TRBV9 to TRBJ2-7; D ambiguous. V lost 4 bases and J lost 0, with 8 bases in between. This CDR3 contains 13 residues. Germline V gene sequence: CDR1 SGDLS, CDR2 YYNGEE. The CDR3: CASSPGPSYEQYF. For the CDR3, the DNA is TGTGCCAGCAGCCCCGGGCCCTCCTACGAGCAGTACTTC.

V is TRBV11-2 and J is TRBJ2-7, with unresolved D. V was cut by 5 bases and J by 2 bases, with 4 bases left in between. Germline V lookup: CDR1 SGHAT, CDR2 FQNNGV. This CDR3 region has 11 residues. CDR3 nucleotides: TGTGCCAGCAGCAGGGCCTACGAGCAGTACTTC. Protein product: CASSRAYEQYF.

The chain recombines TRBV19 with TRBJ2-1, with a possible D match to TRBD2 (6 bases). In germline, CDR1 is LNHDA, CDR2 SQIVND (reference sequence). Trimming removed 10 bases from V and 5 bases from J, with 15 bases in between. The CDR3 is 13 residues long. This CDR3 reads CATGGMLDNEQFF. In DNA, the CDR3 is TGTGCCACCGGGGGAATGTTGGACAATGAGCAGTTCTTC.

This clone showed up just a few times. This chain joins TRBV27 and TRBJ1-4; D gene uncertain. The CDR3 totals 16 residues. CDR1 is MNHEY, CDR2 SMNVEV, per germline (reference sequence). The V end lost 4 bases, the J end lost 3 bases, and 15 bases lay between the germline ends. The CDR3 nucleotides are TGTGCCAGCAGTTCAGGACTAAGGAAGGCTAATGAAAAACTGTTTTTT. Translated: CASSSGLRKANEKLFF.

By frequency in the sample, this clone is medium-sized. The chain employs TRBV21-1 and TRBJ1-1; TRBD1 is the table's D call, not checked against the DNA. TRBV21-1 is a pseudogene locus. The CDR3 runs to 12 residues. This CDR3 reads CASSKRGTEAFF. In DNA form, the CDR3 reads TGTGCCAGCAGCAAAAGGGGCACTGAAGCTTTCTTT.

The CDR3 sequence: CASSQGQATSYEQYF. CDR3 bases: TGCGCCAGCAGCCAAGGACAGGCCACCTCCTACGAGCAGTACTTC. The V gene is TRBV4-1, the J gene TRBJ2-7, with D perhaps matching TRBD1 (6 bases). Trimming cost V 1 base and J 0 bases, with 10 bases left between them. The CDR3 is made up of 15 amino acids. Germline assignment: CDR1 MGHRA and CDR2 YSYEKL.

The chain uses TRBV10-3 and TRBJ1-4, with 7 bases lining up with TRBD1. J was trimmed by 7 bases and V by 7 bases; bases with no gene match: 6. CDR3 length: 13 amino acids. Germline CDR1 reads ENHRY; CDR2 reads SYGVKD. The CDR3 DNA sequence: TGTGCCATCAAGGGGGCAGAATCTGAAAAACTGTTTTTT. It codes for CAIKGAESEKLFF.

This clone turned up a few times. This chain connects TRBV6-6 to TRBJ1-1; D is undetermined. This CDR3 is 13 amino acids long. Germline V gene sequence: CDR1 MNHNY, CDR2 SVGAGI (reference sequence). Trimming removed 6 bases from V and 12 bases from J, with 20 bases in between. The CDR3 coding sequence is TGTGCCAGCAGCAACACGGAGGACGGAATAACTTTCTTT. Amino acid sequence: CASSNTEDGITFF.

In DNA, the CDR3 is TGTGCCACCAGTGAGTCTATGAACACTGAAGCTTTCTTT. It yields the protein CATSESMNTEAFF. The V and J genes are TRBV24-1 and TRBJ1-1; no clear D. This CDR3 region has 13 residues. Trimming pared 4 bases from V and 0 bases from J, leaving 5 bases between. Per the germline V gene, CDR1 is KGHDR and CDR2 is SFDVKD.

This sequence joins TRBV7-9 and TRBJ2-1; 14 nucleotides line up with TRBD2. The germline V gene has CDR1 SEHNR and CDR2 FQNEAQ (reference sequence). This CDR3 has 14 residues. V was clipped by 5 bases and J by 7 bases; unmatched bases: 1. CDR3 loop: CASSRTSGGNEQFF. In nucleotides, the CDR3 is TGTGCCAGCAGCCGGACTAGCGGGGGGAATGAGCAGTTCTTC.

This clone was seen once. The CDR3 bases are TGTGCCAGCAGTAGGGACAGGGTAAATTCACCCCTCCACTTT. This translates into CASSRDRVNSPLHF. The chain has TRBV6-5 and TRBJ1-6, with 9 bases identical to TRBD1. Losses at the gene ends were 5 bases for V and 7 bases for J; bases not matched to a gene: 3. Germline CDR1 is MNHEY and CDR2 is SVGAGI. This CDR3 spans 14 amino acids.

The chain is built from TRBV6-1 and TRBJ1-5; D is undetermined. V was pared by 3 bases and J by 7 bases, with 4 bases between. This CDR3 region has 11 residues. Germline loops: CDR1 MNHNS, CDR2 SASEGT. The CDR3 region has the DNA TGTGCCAGCAGTGACAGGCAGCCCCAGCATTTT. Translation: CASSDRQPQHF.

This chain joins TRBV24-1 and TRBJ1-2; D is ambiguous. This CDR3 has 17 amino acids. Germline lookup yields CDR1 KGHDR and CDR2 SFDVKD. Between the trimmed V and J ends, which lost 2 bases and 4 bases, there was a span of 19 bases. This CDR3 is CATSDSSSSDQTYGYTF. CDR3 DNA sequence: TGTGCCACCAGTGATTCCTCGTCTAGTGACCAGACCTATGGCTACACCTTC.

The chain recombines TRBV5-5 with TRBJ2-7, with 7 bases aligning to TRBD1. With 2 bases clipped from V and 4 bases from J, the junction kept 12 bases outside the gene matches. The CDR3 extends over 16 amino acids. The germline V gene has CDR1 SGHKS and CDR2 YYEKEE (reference sequence). CDR3 loop: CASSLVTGTELYEQYF. The CDR3 DNA is TGTGCCAGCAGCTTAGTTACCGGGACAGAGCTTTACGAGCAGTACTTC.

In its sample, this clone was seen a few times. V usage is TRBV6-1 and J usage is TRBJ1-5; D is ambiguous. From germline, CDR1 is MNHNS and CDR2 SASEGT. The CDR3 is made up of 10 amino acids. With 2 bases removed from V and 7 bases from J, the gap between germline ends came to 0 bases. In nucleotides, the CDR3 is TGTGCCAGCAGTGAACAGCCCCAGCATTTT. Its translation is CASSEQPQHF.

This clone appeared a few times. This rearrangement joins TRBV5-6 to TRBJ1-1; 7 bases line up with TRBD1. The germline gives CDR1 SGHDT, CDR2 YYEEEE. V dropped 3 bases and J dropped 1; count of bases not matched to a gene: 9. The CDR3 contains 16 residues. CDR3: CASSYILTGRNTEAFF. CDR3 in DNA: TGTGCCAGCAGCTATATCCTGACAGGGAGGAACACTGAAGCTTTCTTT.

The genes are TRBV2 and TRBJ2-2; D could derive from TRBD1 or TRBD2 (5 bases each). CDR3 length equals 15 residues. Looked up from germline, CDR1 is SNHLY and CDR2 is FYNNEI. Trimming left V 8 bases short and J 7 bases short, with 20 bases between. CDR3: CASGGLAAMGGELFF. The CDR3 nucleotides read TGTGCCAGCGGGGGTCTAGCAGCCATGGGCGGGGAGCTGTTTTTT.

The chain uses TRBV11-2 and TRBJ1-4; D is ambiguous. The CDR3 runs 14 residues. The V and J ends lost 6 bases and 3 bases respectively, with 11 bases between them. CDR1 is SGHAT and CDR2 is FQNNGV in the germline V gene. The CDR3: CASSEVPANEKLFF. The DNA of the CDR3 is TGTGCCAGCAGTGAGGTACCAGCTAATGAAAAACTGTTTTTT.

The V and J genes are TRBV3-1 (or the pseudogene TRBV3-2) and TRBJ2-5, with D unresolved. This CDR3 is built from 13 residues. Germline lookup yields CDR1 LGHDT and CDR2 YNNKEL (reference sequence). V was shortened by 4 bases and J by 1 base, with 7 bases between the two germline ends. CDR3 in DNA: TGTGCCAGCAGCCGAAGGCGCCAAGAGACCCAGTACTTC. Amino acids: CASSRRRQETQYF.

This chain's CDR3 is CAISEGRGYTF. DNA of the CDR3: TGTGCCATCAGTGAGGGCCGTGGCTACACCTTC. The chain uses TRBV10-3 and TRBJ1-2; no clear D. V was trimmed by 2 bases and J by 7 bases, leaving 5 bases between them. Germline V CDR1 and CDR2: ENHRY, SYGVKD. This CDR3 is 11 amino acids long.

The rearrangement links TRBV4-1 to TRBJ2-1; D is undetermined. V was trimmed by 5 bases and J by 0 bases, leaving 14 bases between them. CDR3 length equals 16 residues. Germline V gene sequence: CDR1 MGHRA, CDR2 YSYEKL. The CDR3 region is CASSSVGRSSYNEQFF. The CDR3 DNA follows: TGCGCCAGCAGCTCCGTCGGCCGGAGCTCCTACAATGAGCAGTTCTTC.